This TCR beta chain was recovered during a study of cytomegalovirus exposure and HLA in healthy donors. Across the study: Early released data had roughly 81 million unique TCRs, all coming from HLA-typed donors.

Between the trimmed V and J ends, which lost 2 bases and 7 bases, there was a span of 11 bases. The V gene's germline CDR1 is SEHNR and CDR2 FQNEAQ (reference sequence). The CDR3 runs to 14 residues. In the case of this clone: Antigen: not known.

Study results and limitations: Solely CMV serostatus was available to characterize immune exposure. Earlier analysis looked at TCR beta V segments, and most were productive about 87% or about 30% of the time.

Use of 60 Vbeta and 13 Jbeta primers characterized the PCR. The method was immunoSEQ multiplex PCR; TCRdb's version includes in-frame clones alone and lacks a portion of them. The repertoire holds 150,000 to 200,000 clones, with over 70% as singletons. This receptor was taken from a female donor in good health and CMV-seronegative. The rearrangement joins TRBV7-9 to TRBJ1-4; the D is unclear. The sequenced sample consisted of PBMCs. The CDR3 reads CASSLNSQSEKLFF. The CDR3 bases are TGTGCCAGCAGCTTAAACAGCCAGAGTGAAAAACTGTTTTTT. Filled out from reference TRBV7-9 and TRBJ1-4, the complete variable domain reads DTGVSQNPRHKITKRGQNVTFRCDPISEHNRLYWYRQTLGQGPEFLTYFQNEAQLEKSRLLSDRFSAERPKGSFSTLEIQRTEQGDSAMYLCASSLNSQSEKLFFGSGTQLSVL.